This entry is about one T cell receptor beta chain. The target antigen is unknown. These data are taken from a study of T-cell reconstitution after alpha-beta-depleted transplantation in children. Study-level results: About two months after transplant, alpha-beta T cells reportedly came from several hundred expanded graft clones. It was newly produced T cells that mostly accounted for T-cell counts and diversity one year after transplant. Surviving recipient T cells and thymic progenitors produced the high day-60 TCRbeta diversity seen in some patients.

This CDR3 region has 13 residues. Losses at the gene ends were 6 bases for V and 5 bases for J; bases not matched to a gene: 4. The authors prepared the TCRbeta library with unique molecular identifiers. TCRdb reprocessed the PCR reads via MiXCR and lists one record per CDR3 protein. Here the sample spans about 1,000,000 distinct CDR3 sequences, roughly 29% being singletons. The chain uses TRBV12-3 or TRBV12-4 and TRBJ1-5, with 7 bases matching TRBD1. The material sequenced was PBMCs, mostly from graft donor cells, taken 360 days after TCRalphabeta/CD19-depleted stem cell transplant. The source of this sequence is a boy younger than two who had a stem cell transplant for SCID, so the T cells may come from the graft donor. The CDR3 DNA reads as TGTGCCAGCAGCCGGGACAGCTATCAGCCCCAGCATTTT. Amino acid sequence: CASSRDSYQPQHF.